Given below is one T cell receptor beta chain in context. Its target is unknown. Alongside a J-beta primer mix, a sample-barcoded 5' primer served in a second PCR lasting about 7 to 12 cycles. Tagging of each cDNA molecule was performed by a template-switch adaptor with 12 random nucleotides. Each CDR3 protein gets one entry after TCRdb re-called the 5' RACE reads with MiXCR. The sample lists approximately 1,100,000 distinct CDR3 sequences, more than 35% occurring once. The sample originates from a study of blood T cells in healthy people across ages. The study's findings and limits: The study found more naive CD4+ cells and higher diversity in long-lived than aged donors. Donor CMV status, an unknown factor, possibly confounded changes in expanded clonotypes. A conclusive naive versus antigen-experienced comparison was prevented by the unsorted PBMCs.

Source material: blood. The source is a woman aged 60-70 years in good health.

The CDR3 protein is CASTNTTGGGAYEQYF. DNA of the CDR3: TGTGCCAGCACCAATACTACGGGAGGCGGGGCCTACGAGCAGTACTTC. V is TRBV7-9 and J is TRBJ2-7; 7 bases agree with TRBD2. The CDR3 contains 16 residues. J lost 2 bases, V lost 7 bases, and 14 bases had no gene match. Germline V gene lookup returns CDR1 SEHNR and CDR2 FQNEAQ (reference sequence).